The 22 T cell receptor beta chains presented below share a single source sample, sequenced in a study of a mutant IDH1 vaccine in newly diagnosed glioma. As for time point: baseline, week 1 (first vaccination visit). Treatment denoted: pre-vaccination baseline after standard-of-care therapy. Sequenced by immunoSEQ multiplex PCR; TCRdb stores in-frame clones only, minus some. The sample lists tens of thousands of clones, about 83% occurring once. The sequences come from PBMCs, collected from a glioma patient treated with radiotherapy, temozolomide or both. The receptors come from a woman between 40 and 55 years old with glioma.

This clone was seen just once. The V call is TRBV5-1, the J call TRBJ1-2, with a possible D match to TRBD1 (5 bases). The germline V gene has CDR1 SGHRS and CDR2 YFSETQ. V dropped 0 bases and J dropped 1 base, with 10 bases sitting between them. The CDR3 runs 15 residues. Here the CDR3 reads CASSLAGGVNYGYTF. The CDR3 nucleotides read TGCGCCAGCAGCTTGGCTGGGGGAGTTAACTATGGCTACACCTTC.

The chain recombines TRBV28 with TRBJ1-1, with no clear D. V gave up 5 bases and J gave up 3 bases, with 13 bases separating them. This CDR3 contains 14 residues. Germline V lookup: CDR1 MDHEN, CDR2 SYDVKM. The DNA for the CDR3 is TGTGCCAGCAGTCCTCCGGGAACATACACTGAAGCTTTCTTT. Translated, it gives CASSPPGTYTEAFF.

This clone showed up just once. The chain is built from TRBV5-4 and TRBJ2-1, with a possible D match to TRBD2 (5 bases). The V and J ends lost 4 bases and 1 base respectively, with 18 bases between them. Germline-derived CDR1 and CDR2 are SGHNT and YYREEE (reference sequence). The CDR3 sequence is 17 residues long. This CDR3 is CASSADGVRGSYNEQFF. CDR3 DNA sequence: TGTGCCAGCAGCGCCGACGGGGTACGAGGGTCCTACAATGAGCAGTTCTTC. Full variable domain (rest looked up from reference TRBV5-4 and TRBJ2-1): ETGVTQSPTHLIKTRGQQVTLRCSSQSGHNTVSWYQQALGQGPQFIFQYYREEENGRGNFPPRFSGLQFPNYSSELNVNALELDDSALYLCASSADGVRGSYNEQFFGPGTRLTVL.

This clone was observed a handful of times. The rearrangement joins TRBV2 to TRBJ1-4; TRBD1 aligns across 9 bases. The CDR3 is made up of 13 amino acids. Per germline, CDR1 SNHLY and CDR2 FYNNEI. Trimming removed 8 bases from V and 6 bases from J; junction bases left unmatched: 4. The CDR3 bases are TGTGCCAGCGCCCGGGACAGGGATGAAAAACTGTTTTTT. Its translation is CASARDRDEKLFF.

The CDR3 DNA follows: TGTGCCAGCTCACCACCGTGGACAGGGGGCGGAAACACCGGGGAGCTGTTTTTT. Translating it yields CASSPPWTGGGNTGELFF. The chain carries TRBV18 and TRBJ2-2; 11 positions agree with TRBD1. CDR1 and CDR2 (germline): KGHSH, LQKENI. This CDR3 contains 18 residues. Germline trimming cut 0 bases from V and 2 bases from J; bases unmatched to any gene: 5. The full variable domain, completed using reference TRBV18 and TRBJ2-2, is NAGVMQNPRHLVRRRGQEARLRCSPMKGHSHVYWYRQLPEEGLKFMVYLQKENIIDESGMPKERFSAEFPKEGPSILRIQQVVRGDSAAYFCASSPPWTGGGNTGELFFGEGSRLTVL.

J is TRBJ1-2 and V is TRBV2; D is possibly TRBD1 (5 bases). The germline V gene has CDR1 SNHLY and CDR2 FYNNEI. CDR3 length: 14 amino acids. Trimming shortened V by 6 bases and J by 1 base, and 12 bases separated the two germline ends. CDR3 sequence reads: CASSGQPNNYGYTF. CDR3 sequence (DNA): TGTGCCAGCAGCGGACAACCCAATAACTATGGCTACACCTTC. The full variable domain, in which reference TRBV2 and TRBJ1-2 provide the parts outside the CDR3, is EPEVTQTPSHQVTQMGQEVILRCVPISNHLYFYWYRQILGQKVEFLVSFYNNEISEKSEIFDDQFSVERPDGSNFTLKIRSTKLEDSAMYFCASSGQPNNYGYTFGSGTRLTVV.

The J gene is TRBJ1-1, the V gene TRBV9; D is possibly TRBD1 (6 bases). Germline V gene sequence: CDR1 SGDLS, CDR2 YYNGEE. The ends were cut back, 0 bases at V and 5 bases at J, with 14 bases in the middle. This CDR3 is built from 15 residues. The CDR3 spells CASSVGPGASTEAFF. DNA for the CDR3: TGTGCCAGCAGCGTAGGGCCGGGGGCGAGTACTGAAGCTTTCTTT.

This clone was recorded once. This chain joins TRBV7-6 and TRBJ2-3; no clear D. V lost 0 bases and J 2 bases, leaving 9 bases between the germline ends. The CDR3 spans 15 residues. In germline, CDR1 is SGHVS, CDR2 FNYEAQ. For the CDR3, the DNA is TGTGCCAGCAGCTTAGCGGACGGACCCACAGATACGCAGTATTTT. Its protein product is CASSLADGPTDTQYF.

The chain has TRBV5-1 and TRBJ2-5, with D tentatively TRBD1 or TRBD2 (6 bases each). V was pared by 4 bases and J by 5 bases, with 18 bases between. This CDR3 is built from 15 residues. Germline CDR1 reads SGHRS; CDR2 reads YFSETQ. CDR3 coding DNA: TGCGCCAGCAGCACCACCCCGGGGGCTGGGGAGACCCAGTACTTC. This codes for CASSTTPGAGETQYF.

The chain has TRBV10-3 and TRBJ2-7; D tentatively fits TRBD1 or TRBD2 (5 bases each). This CDR3 comprises 16 residues. V was cut by 2 bases and J by 3 bases, with 17 bases left in between. Germline CDR1 and CDR2: ENHRY and SYGVKD. CDR3 protein: CAISEVRGTENYEQYF. DNA for the CDR3: TGTGCCATCAGTGAGGTTCGAGGGACCGAAAACTACGAGCAGTACTTC.

This sequence joins TRBV19 and TRBJ1-1; 7 bases line up with TRBD1. The CDR3 covers 13 residues. V was clipped by 9 bases and J by 1 base; unmatched bases: 5. Germline V gene data show CDR1 as LNHDA and CDR2 as SQIVND (reference sequence). In DNA form, the CDR3 reads TGTGCCAGCTCCGACAGGGCGAACACTGAAGCTTTCTTT. It yields the protein CASSDRANTEAFF.

The gene calls are TRBV19 and TRBJ1-2, with D unresolved. The V and J ends lost 8 bases and 7 bases respectively, with 11 bases between them. CDR1 LNHDA and CDR2 SQIVND come from the germline V gene (reference sequence). This CDR3 is built from 11 residues. In nucleotides, the CDR3 is TGTGCCAGTTCCATGACATTTGGCTACACCTTC. This translates into CASSMTFGYTF.

This rearrangement joins TRBV5-1 to TRBJ1-6; unclear D gene. This CDR3 has 13 amino acids. Germline lookup yields CDR1 SGHRS and CDR2 YFSETQ. V lost 3 bases and J lost 8, with 9 bases in between. Here the CDR3 reads CASSSTVDSPLHF. Written as DNA, the CDR3 is TGCGCCAGCAGCTCTACCGTAGATTCACCCCTCCACTTT. The complete variable domain, with remaining parts taken from reference TRBV5-1 and TRBJ1-6, reads KAGVTQTPRYLIKTRGQQVTLSCSPISGHRSVSWYQQTPGQGLQFLFEYFSETQRNKGNFPGRFSGRQFSNSRSEMNVSTLELGDSALYLCASSSTVDSPLHFGNGTRLTVT.

This chain uses TRBV2 with TRBJ2-7; D unresolved. V lost 3 bases, J lost 3 bases, and 12 bases lay in between. The CDR3 length is 14 residues. In germline, CDR1 is SNHLY, CDR2 FYNNEI. CDR3 region: CASSDPTRHYEQYF. For the CDR3, the DNA is TGTGCCAGCAGTGACCCGACACGGCACTACGAGCAGTACTTC. Supplemented by reference TRBV2 and TRBJ2-7, the full variable domain reads EPEVTQTPSHQVTQMGQEVILRCVPISNHLYFYWYRQILGQKVEFLVSFYNNEISEKSEIFDDQFSVERPDGSNFTLKIRSTKLEDSAMYFCASSDPTRHYEQYFGPGTRLTVT.

J is TRBJ1-2 and V is TRBV4-3, with 8 nucleotides matching TRBD1. This CDR3 is built from 15 residues. Germline V gene sequence: CDR1 LGHNA, CDR2 YSLEER. Trimming cost V 0 bases and J 2 bases; bases outside gene matches: 2. DNA for the CDR3: TGCGCCAGCAGCCAAGAGAGGACAGGGAACTATGGCTACACCTTC. This codes for CASSQERTGNYGYTF.

V usage is TRBV2 and J usage is TRBJ1-3; TRBD1 is a possible D gene (6 bases). The germline gives CDR1 SNHLY, CDR2 FYNNEI. V was shortened by 7 bases and J by 0 bases, with 22 bases between the two germline ends. CDR3 length equals 18 residues. The DNA for the CDR3 is TGTGCCAGCACCCTCCCGGGGGGCCTGGGGAGCTCTGGAAACACCATATATTTT. As protein: CASTLPGGLGSSGNTIYF.

The chain links TRBV29-1 to TRBJ1-2, with 7 positions matching TRBD1. Germline V lookup: CDR1 SQVTM, CDR2 ANQGSEA. There are 13 residues in the CDR3. J was trimmed by 7 bases and V by 0 bases; bases with no gene match: 5. CDR3 bases: TGCAGCGTTGAAGATACAGGGGTTCCTGGCTACACCTTC. This gives the protein CSVEDTGVPGYTF.

This clone was seen more than once but under ten times. The chain has TRBV10-3 and TRBJ1-1; TRBD1 might be the D (5 bases). Trimming stripped 4 bases from V and 7 bases from J, with 13 bases between. This CDR3 has 13 amino acids. Looked up from germline, CDR1 is ENHRY and CDR2 is SYGVKD. The CDR3, as DNA: TGTGCCATCAGTGGGGGCCCTGAGCTTGAAGCTTTCTTT. Translating it yields CAISGGPELEAFF.

The chain has TRBV5-8 and TRBJ2-1; weak D call: TRBD2 (7 bases). Germline V gene lookup returns CDR1 SGHTS and CDR2 YDEGEE. Trimming removed 0 bases from V and 8 bases from J, with 15 bases in between. This CDR3 is 15 amino acids long. Written as DNA, the CDR3 is TGTGCCAGCAGCTTGGTGGGGGGGCCTGTAGATGAGCAGTTCTTC. It codes for CASSLVGGPVDEQFF. The full variable domain, completed using reference TRBV5-8 and TRBJ2-1, is EAGVTQSPTHLIKTRGQQATLRCSPISGHTSVYWYQQALGLGLQFLLWYDEGEERNRGNFPPRFSGRQFPNYSSELNVNALELEDSALYLCASSLVGGPVDEQFFGPGTRLTVL.

The DNA of the CDR3 is TGCGCCAGCAGCCAAGTCTTTGTTGAAAAACTGTTTTTT. Protein: CASSQVFVEKLFF. The gene calls are TRBV4-1 and TRBJ1-4; no reliable D call. CDR3 size: 13 residues. Germline CDR1 MGHRA, CDR2 YSYEKL. Trimming removed 1 base from V and 7 bases from J, with 7 bases in between.

The CDR3 region is CSASQGDTIYF. The CDR3, as DNA: TGCAGTGCTTCCCAGGGCGACACCATATATTTT. The gene calls are TRBV20-1 and TRBJ1-3, with D possibly being TRBD1 (5 bases). CDR1 and CDR2 (germline): DFQATT, SNEGSKA (reference sequence). The V end was cut by 5 bases, the J end by 8 bases, with 10 bases between. The CDR3 is 11 residues long.

CDR3 region: CASSLGQSSYEQYF. CDR3 bases: TGCGCCAGCAGCTTGGGCCAGTCTTCCTACGAGCAGTACTTC. V and J are TRBV5-1 and TRBJ2-7; D ambiguous. This CDR3 comprises 14 residues. Trimming pared 0 bases from V and 1 base from J, leaving 8 bases between. The germline V gene encodes CDR1 SGHRS and CDR2 YFSETQ.